Sequencing of this TCR beta chain was carried out in a study of shared clonotypes between healthy human individuals. The study, taken as a whole, reports: It was only blood that was sampled, and tissue repertoires likely differ. Sorted-subset sequencing, rarefaction showed, was incomplete despite large depth. Generation probabilities of non-shared clonotypes were lower (relative to those shared by all four donors).

Using immunoSEQ multiplex PCR, the repertoire was profiled, and TCRdb retains in-frame clones only, with some absent. The repertoire has some 1 million clones, about 75% of them found once; the top ten carry about 1.4%. About this clone itself: What it binds is unknown.

The germline V gene encodes CDR1 ENHRY and CDR2 SYGVKD. The CDR3 loop spans 13 amino acids. Trimming pared 4 bases from V and 4 bases from J, leaving 7 bases between. The specimen sequenced was memory CD4+ T cells sorted from blood. Subset: CD45RA-negative fraction. This chain uses TRBV10-3 with TRBJ2-2; D not resolved. The receptor was isolated from a young man in good health. The CDR3 sequence is CAISGGSTGELFF. The CDR3 nucleotides are TGTGCCATCAGTGGAGGTTCCACCGGGGAGCTGTTTTTT.